Following are 20 T cell receptor beta chains from one sample sequenced in a study of OX40 agonist ivuxolimab in advanced cancers. Assay: immunoSEQ multiplex PCR; the TCRdb copy retains only in-frame clones and omits some. The sample lists 83,000 or so clones; around 80% were seen once. Here the sequenced sample was CD4+ or CD8+ T cells sorted from blood, taken in a trial of the OX40 agonist ivuxolimab. The receptor set was obtained from an adult with an advanced solid tumor such as melanoma, head and neck, liver or kidney cancer.

The V gene is TRBV19, the J gene TRBJ1-2; 7 bases align to TRBD1. V gave up 3 bases and J gave up 8 bases; unmatched junction bases: 12. Per germline, CDR1 LNHDA and CDR2 SQIVND (reference sequence). The CDR3 spans 15 residues. The CDR3 DNA reads TGTGCCAGTAGTATGGGGGAACAGGGGCGGCGGGGCTACACCTTC. The encoded protein is CASSMGEQGRRGYTF.

The J gene is TRBJ1-5, the V gene TRBV7-9, with 10 bases identical to TRBD1. The CDR3 covers 16 residues. Germline loops: CDR1 SEHNR, CDR2 FQNEAQ (reference sequence). V dropped 4 bases and J dropped 3; count of bases not matched to a gene: 6. This CDR3 is CASSSQDRGNNQPQHF. CDR3 coding DNA: TGTGCCAGCAGCTCCCAGGACAGGGGGAACAATCAGCCCCAGCATTTT.

This chain links TRBV5-1 with TRBJ1-6; weak D call: TRBD1 (6 bases). The CDR3 is 14 residues long. The V and J ends lost 3 bases and 5 bases respectively, with 9 bases between them. Germline V gives CDR1 SGHRS, CDR2 YFSETQ. The CDR3 bases are TGCGCCAGCAGCTATGGACAGAATAATTCACCCCTCCACTTT. Amino acid sequence: CASSYGQNNSPLHF.

The chain couples TRBV9 to TRBJ1-1; a possible D gene is TRBD1 (6 bases). CDR3 length: 13 amino acids. V was shortened by 3 bases and J by 4 bases, with 10 bases between the two germline ends. Germline CDR1 reads SGDLS; CDR2 reads YYNGEE. Here the CDR3 reads CASSALRGTEAFF. The CDR3 region has the DNA TGTGCCAGCAGCGCGCTCAGGGGCACTGAAGCTTTCTTT.

This clone showed up just once. This sequence joins TRBV28 and TRBJ2-7; 8 bases map to TRBD1. The V gene's germline CDR1 is MDHEN and CDR2 SYDVKM. The ends lost 6 bases at V and 5 bases at J; junction bases unmatched: 9. The CDR3 is 14 residues long. The CDR3 here is CASRLIDRGNEQYF. The CDR3 bases are TGTGCCAGCAGACTAATCGACAGGGGCAACGAGCAGTACTTC.

The CDR3 bases are TGTGCCAGCAGCTTAGCCCTACGGAAGAACACTGAAGCTTTCTTT. Translated: CASSLALRKNTEAFF. J is TRBJ1-1 and V is TRBV7-9; D is uncertain. Looked up from germline, CDR1 is SEHNR and CDR2 is FQNEAQ (reference sequence). V was shortened by 0 bases and J by 1 base, with 9 bases between the two germline ends. The CDR3 loop spans 15 amino acids.

V gene TRBV5-1 combines with J gene TRBJ1-1, with 7 nucleotides matching TRBD1. The CDR3 is made up of 16 amino acids. Germline values: CDR1 SGHRS, CDR2 YFSETQ. Trimming took 4 bases from V and 5 from J; bases not matched to a gene: 14. The CDR3, as DNA: TGCGCCAGCAGCCTTCAAGGGGGCGCGGGGGTGACTGAAGCTTTCTTT. Amino acids: CASSLQGGAGVTEAFF.

V is TRBV30 and J is TRBJ2-1, with D unresolved. Germline-derived CDR1 and CDR2 are GTSNPN and SVGIG (reference sequence). The germline V and J ends were trimmed by 3 bases and 6 bases, with 12 bases remaining between them. This CDR3 is built from 13 residues. The CDR3 region is CAWSPAPTNEQFF. DNA of the CDR3: TGTGCCTGGAGCCCCGCCCCCACCAATGAGCAGTTCTTC.

The DNA for the CDR3 is TGTGCCATCAGTGCATCAAACGGGGAGGGGAATGAGCAGTTCTTC. It codes for CAISASNGEGNEQFF. This chain connects TRBV10-3 to TRBJ2-1; 7 bases are shared with TRBD2. The V and J ends lost 4 bases and 7 bases, in that order; junction bases with no gene match: 10. In germline, CDR1 is ENHRY, CDR2 SYGVKD. This CDR3 has 15 residues.

The J gene is TRBJ2-5, the V gene TRBV2, with D maybe TRBD1 (5 bases). The germline V gene has CDR1 SNHLY and CDR2 FYNNEI. This CDR3 spans 15 amino acids. Trimming removed 7 bases from V and 0 bases from J, with 15 bases in between. The CDR3 DNA reads as TGTGCCAGCACTCCGGACAATACGTACCAAGAGACCCAGTACTTC. Translated, it gives CASTPDNTYQETQYF.

The chain recombines TRBV5-1 with TRBJ2-2; no clear D. V lost 7 bases, J lost 1 base, and 17 bases lay in between. CDR1 is SGHRS, CDR2 YFSETQ, per germline. The CDR3 length is 16 residues. The CDR3 region is CASLDPRSGNTGELFF. The CDR3 region has the DNA TGCGCCAGCTTGGACCCACGAAGTGGGAACACCGGGGAGCTGTTTTTT.

The chain recombines TRBV5-1 with TRBJ2-3; TRBD2 might be the D (7 bases). The CDR3 totals 16 residues. Germline assignment: CDR1 SGHRS and CDR2 YFSETQ. Trimming took 3 bases from V and 6 from J, leaving 20 bases between them. The DNA for the CDR3 is TGCGCCAGCAGCTCCTTGGAGGGGGGGCCGTGGGATACGCAGTATTTT. Its translation is CASSSLEGGPWDTQYF.

The chain is built from TRBV5-4 and TRBJ1-1; 8 nucleotides line up with TRBD1. The CDR3 runs to 15 residues. Trimming took 4 bases from V and 0 from J; bases not matched to a gene: 5. CDR1 is SGHNT, CDR2 YYREEE, per germline (reference sequence). CDR3 region: CASSKKTGVNTEAFF. The CDR3 DNA reads as TGTGCCAGCAGCAAGAAGACAGGGGTGAACACTGAAGCTTTCTTT.

The rearrangement uses TRBV7-6 and TRBJ2-5; D possibly corresponds to TRBD2 (6 bases). This CDR3 has 15 residues. The germline V gene has CDR1 SGHVS and CDR2 FNYEAQ. Trimming shortened V by 5 bases and J by 2 bases, and 15 bases separated the two germline ends. The CDR3 protein is CASSRSGEPQETQYF. CDR3 coding DNA: TGTGCCAGCAGCCGTTCGGGGGAGCCTCAAGAGACCCAGTACTTC.

The CDR3 region is CASSPGPTVEEQYF. The CDR3 nucleotides are TGTGCCAGCAGCCCAGGACCTACGGTTGAGGAGCAGTACTTC. V is TRBV5-4 and J is TRBJ2-5; D not resolved. CDR1 and CDR2 from the germline V gene are SGHNT and YYREEE (reference sequence). The length of the CDR3 is 14 residues. The ends were cut back, 4 bases at V and 11 bases at J, with 21 bases in the middle.

This clone was seen once. This chain links TRBV11-1 with TRBJ2-5, with D tentatively TRBD1 or TRBD2 (6 bases each). CDR1 and CDR2 (germline): SGHAT, FQDESV (reference sequence). CDR3 size: 16 residues. The V end was cut by 1 base, the J end by 5 bases, with 17 bases between. CDR3 residues: CASSLDSSRGGETQYF. CDR3 nucleotides: TGTGCCAGCAGCTTAGACAGTTCCAGGGGAGGCGAGACCCAGTACTTC.

The chain combines TRBV4-3 with TRBJ1-3; D is unresolved. Trimming pared 1 base from V and 0 bases from J, leaving 10 bases between. Germline lookup yields CDR1 LGHNA and CDR2 YSLEER. The CDR3 runs to 16 residues. CDR3 in amino acids: CASSQGGHFSGNTIYF. The CDR3 DNA follows: TGCGCCAGCAGCCAAGGCGGCCACTTCTCTGGAAACACCATATATTTT.

The V and J genes are TRBV18 and TRBJ2-5; D assignment may be TRBD1 or TRBD2 (5 bases each). CDR1 is KGHSH and CDR2 is LQKENI in the germline V gene. There are 15 residues in the CDR3. The V and J ends lost 0 bases and 1 base respectively, with 9 bases between them. CDR3 protein: CASSPPGRTQETQYF. The CDR3 DNA sequence: TGTGCCAGCTCACCACCGGGACGGACCCAAGAGACCCAGTACTTC.

This sequence joins TRBV6-6 and TRBJ2-7; 9 positions match TRBD2. The CDR3 contains 14 residues. The V segment lost 4 bases and the J segment 5 bases; nucleotides outside the gene matches: 6. The germline V gene has CDR1 MNHNY and CDR2 SVGAGI (reference sequence). The CDR3 sequence is CASSSRVAGDEQYF. The DNA for the CDR3 is TGTGCCAGCAGTTCGCGGGTAGCGGGGGACGAGCAGTACTTC.

This rearrangement joins TRBV15 to TRBJ1-1; no firm D call. V was clipped by 3 bases and J by 3 bases, with 8 bases between them. Germline lookup yields CDR1 LNHNV and CDR2 YYDKDF (reference sequence). This CDR3 has 13 amino acids. In DNA form, the CDR3 reads TGTGCCACCAGCAGTCTACGTGACACTGAAGCTTTCTTT. Translation: CATSSLRDTEAFF.